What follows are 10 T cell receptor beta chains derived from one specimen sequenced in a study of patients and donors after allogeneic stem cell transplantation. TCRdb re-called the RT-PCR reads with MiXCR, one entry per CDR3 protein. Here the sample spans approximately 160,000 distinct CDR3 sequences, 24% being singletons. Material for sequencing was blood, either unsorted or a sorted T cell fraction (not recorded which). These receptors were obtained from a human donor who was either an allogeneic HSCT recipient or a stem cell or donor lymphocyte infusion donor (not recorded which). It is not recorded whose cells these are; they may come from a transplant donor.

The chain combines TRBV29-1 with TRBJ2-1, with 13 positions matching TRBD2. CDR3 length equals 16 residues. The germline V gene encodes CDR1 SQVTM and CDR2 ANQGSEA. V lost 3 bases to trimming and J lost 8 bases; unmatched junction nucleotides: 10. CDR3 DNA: TGCAGCGTTGATATTAAACTAGCGGGAGGGTTGGATGAGCAGTTCTTC. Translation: CSVDIKLAGGLDEQFF.

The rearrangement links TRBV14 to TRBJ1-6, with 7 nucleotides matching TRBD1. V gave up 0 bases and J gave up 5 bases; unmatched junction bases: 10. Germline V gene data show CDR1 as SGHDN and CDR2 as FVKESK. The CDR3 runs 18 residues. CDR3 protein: CASSQDLSGQPNNSPLHF. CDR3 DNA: TGTGCCAGCAGCCAAGATCTATCGGGACAGCCGAATAATTCACCCCTCCACTTT.

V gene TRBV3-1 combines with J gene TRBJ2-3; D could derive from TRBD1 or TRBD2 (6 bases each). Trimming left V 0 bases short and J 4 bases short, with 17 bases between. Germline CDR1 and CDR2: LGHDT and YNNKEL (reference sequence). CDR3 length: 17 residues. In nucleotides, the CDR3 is TGTGCCAGCAGCCAAGATCTGGTAGGGGGGCGCGCAGATACGCAGTATTTT. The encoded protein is CASSQDLVGGRADTQYF.

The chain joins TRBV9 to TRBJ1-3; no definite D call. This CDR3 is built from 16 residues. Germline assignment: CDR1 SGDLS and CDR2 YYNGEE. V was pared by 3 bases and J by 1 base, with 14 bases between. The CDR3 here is CASSAFRGLSGNTIYF. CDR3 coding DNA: TGTGCCAGCAGCGCCTTCCGAGGCCTTTCTGGAAACACCATATATTTT.

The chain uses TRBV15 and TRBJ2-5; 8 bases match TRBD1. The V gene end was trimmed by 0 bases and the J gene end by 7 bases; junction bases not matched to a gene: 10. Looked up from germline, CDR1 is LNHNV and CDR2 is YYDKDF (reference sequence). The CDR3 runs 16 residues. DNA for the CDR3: TGTGCCACCAGCAGAGATCGAGACAGGGGCTCATGGACCCAGTACTTC. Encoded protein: CATSRDRDRGSWTQYF.

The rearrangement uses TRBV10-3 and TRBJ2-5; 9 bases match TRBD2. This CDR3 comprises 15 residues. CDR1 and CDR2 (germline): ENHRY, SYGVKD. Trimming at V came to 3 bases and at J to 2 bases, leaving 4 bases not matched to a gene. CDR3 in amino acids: CAISDPAGGQETQYF. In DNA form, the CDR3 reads TGTGCCATCAGTGACCCGGCGGGGGGGCAAGAGACCCAGTACTTC.

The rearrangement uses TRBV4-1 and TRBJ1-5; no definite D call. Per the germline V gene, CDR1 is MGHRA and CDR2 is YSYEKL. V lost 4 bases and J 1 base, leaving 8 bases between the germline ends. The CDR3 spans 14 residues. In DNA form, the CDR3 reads TGCGCCAGCAGCCTGCTTAGCAGCAATCAGCCCCAGCATTTT. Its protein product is CASSLLSSNQPQHF.

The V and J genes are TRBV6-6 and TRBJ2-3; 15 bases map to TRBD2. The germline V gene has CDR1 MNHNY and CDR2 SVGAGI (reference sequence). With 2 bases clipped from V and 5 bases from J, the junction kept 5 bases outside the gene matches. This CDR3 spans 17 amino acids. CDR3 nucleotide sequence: TGTGCCAGCAGTTACCGGACTAGCGGGGGGGCCTTAGATACGCAGTATTTT. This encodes CASSYRTSGGALDTQYF.

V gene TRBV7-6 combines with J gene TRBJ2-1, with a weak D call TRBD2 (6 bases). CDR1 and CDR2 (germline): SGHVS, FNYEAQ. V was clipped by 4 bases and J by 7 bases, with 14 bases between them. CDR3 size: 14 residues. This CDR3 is CASSWAGRRNEQFF. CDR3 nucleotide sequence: TGTGCCAGCAGCTGGGCGGGGAGGAGGAATGAGCAGTTCTTC.

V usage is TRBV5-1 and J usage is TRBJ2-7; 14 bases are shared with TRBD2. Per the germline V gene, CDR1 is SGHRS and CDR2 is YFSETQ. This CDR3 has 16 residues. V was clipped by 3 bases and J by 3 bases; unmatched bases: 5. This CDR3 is CASSSTSGREVYEQYF. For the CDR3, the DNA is TGCGCCAGCAGCTCGACTAGCGGGAGGGAAGTCTACGAGCAGTACTTC. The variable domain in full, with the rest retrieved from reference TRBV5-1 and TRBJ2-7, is KAGVTQTPRYLIKTRGQQVTLSCSPISGHRSVSWYQQTPGQGLQFLFEYFSETQRNKGNFPGRFSGRQFSNSRSEMNVSTLELGDSALYLCASSSTSGREVYEQYFGPGTRLTVT.